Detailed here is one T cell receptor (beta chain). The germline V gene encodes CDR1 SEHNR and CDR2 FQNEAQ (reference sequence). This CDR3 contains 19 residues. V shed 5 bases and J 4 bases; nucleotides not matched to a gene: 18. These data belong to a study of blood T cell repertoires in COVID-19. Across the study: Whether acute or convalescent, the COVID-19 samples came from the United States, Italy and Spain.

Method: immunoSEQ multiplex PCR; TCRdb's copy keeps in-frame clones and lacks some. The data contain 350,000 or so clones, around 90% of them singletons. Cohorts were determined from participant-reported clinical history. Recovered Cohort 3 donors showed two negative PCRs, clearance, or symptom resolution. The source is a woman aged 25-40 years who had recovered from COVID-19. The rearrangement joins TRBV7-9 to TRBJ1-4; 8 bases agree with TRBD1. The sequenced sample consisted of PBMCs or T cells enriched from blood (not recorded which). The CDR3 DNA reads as TGTGCCAGCAGCCAAGCGGGGTACAGGGGGAAGAGGGGTAATGAAAAACTGTTTTTT. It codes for CASSQAGYRGKRGNEKLFF.